These T cell receptor beta chains were read from a single sample in a study of T cells in Graves' hyperthyroidism and ophthalmopathy. TCRdb redid the calling of the multiplex PCR reads with MiXCR, one entry per CDR3 protein. The sample lists 300,000 to 450,000 distinct CDR3 sequences; just under 15% were seen once. Sequenced: blood. These receptors all come from a woman aged 25 to 39 with Graves' hyperthyroidism. The CDR3 runs from the conserved cysteine through the conserved F or W. A D gene is named only where the DNA matches it firmly. Where a row states a size, it is once, few, many or the class of an expanded clone; other rows omit it.

CASSGGSASGNYNEQFF,TGTGCCAGCAGTGGGGGGTCTGCTAGCGGAAATTACAATGAGCAGTTCTTC,TRBJ2-1,few,TRBD2,TRBV6-1
CASSLPGGQGYEQYF,TGTGCCAGCAGTTTACCCGGGGGACAGGGTTACGAGCAGTACTTC,TRBJ2-7,many,TRBD1,TRBV28
CSARVQGATDTQYF,TGCAGTGCTAGAGTACAGGGGGCAACAGATACGCAGTATTTT,TRBJ2-3,many,TRBD1,TRBV20-1
CASSLKGWGDIQYF,TGTGCCAGCAGTTTAAAGGGGTGGGGAGACATTCAGTACTTC,TRBJ2-4,many,NA,TRBV12-3/TRBV12-4
CASSLRGQSSGELFF,TGTGCCAGCAGCTTACGGGGACAGAGTTCTGGGGAGCTGTTTTTT,TRBJ2-2,NA,TRBD1,TRBV7-3
CASSQEPGSGQGASYEQYF,TGCGCCAGCAGCCAAGAACCAGGGTCGGGACAGGGGGCGTCCTACGAGCAGTACTTC,TRBJ2-7,many,TRBD1,TRBV4-1
CASSLETSGISTDTQYF,TGTGCCAGCAGCTTAGAGACTAGCGGGATTAGCACAGATACGCAGTATTTT,TRBJ2-3,many,TRBD2,TRBV7-9
CSARSGTLDNSPPHF,TGCAGTGCTAGATCCGGGACACTCGATAATTCACCCCCCCACTTT,TRBJ1-6,NA,NA,TRBV20-1
CASSESAKNTGELFF,TGTGCCAGCAGTGAGTCAGCGAAGAACACCGGGGAGCTGTTTTTT,TRBJ2-2,few,NA,TRBV6-4
CASSVARGDRPSSYNEQFF,TGTGCCAGCAGCGTAGCTAGGGGGGACAGGCCGAGCTCCTACAATGAGCAGTTCTTC,TRBJ2-1,few,TRBD1,TRBV9
CASSFSRDEQYF,TGTGCCAGCAGCTTCTCTAGGGACGAGCAGTACTTC,TRBJ2-7,NA,NA,TRBV7-2
CASTPTLNTEAFF,TGTGCCAGCACCCCGACGTTGAACACTGAAGCTTTCTTT,TRBJ1-1,many,NA,TRBV3-1
CASSPGLGNNEQFF,TGTGCCAGCAGCCCGGGACTAGGAAACAATGAGCAGTTCTTC,TRBJ2-1,many,TRBD2,TRBV28
CASSIEVPSTDTQYF,TGCGCCAGCAGTATCGAGGTTCCTAGCACAGATACGCAGTATTTT,TRBJ2-3,NA,NA,TRBV5-1
CASSSRRGEQYF,TGTGCCAGTAGTAGTCGGCGGGGCGAGCAGTACTTC,TRBJ2-7,few,NA,TRBV6-1
CAIRRGDGEQYF,TGTGCCATCAGACGCGGTGACGGGGAGCAGTACTTC,TRBJ2-7,NA,NA,TRBV10-3
CSARDPEAPSGYTF,TGCAGTGCTAGAGATCCCGAGGCTCCTTCCGGCTACACCTTC,TRBJ1-2,NA,NA,TRBV20-1
CASRRGETQYF,TGTGCCAGCAGGCGCGGCGAGACCCAGTACTTC,TRBJ2-5,NA,NA,TRBV6-1
CAISEARGLNTEAFF,TGTGCCATCAGTGAGGCCAGGGGCTTGAACACTGAAGCTTTCTTT,TRBJ1-1,NA,NA,TRBV10-3
CAWDLASSTEAFF,TGTGCCTGGGACCTCGCCAGTAGCACTGAAGCTTTCTTT,TRBJ1-1,many,NA,TRBV30
CSAREGSGDYNEQFF,TGCAGTGCTAGAGAGGGTAGCGGAGACTACAATGAGCAGTTCTTC,TRBJ2-1,many,NA,TRBV20-1
CASSLLLLNQPQHF,TGTGCCAGCAGTTTACTCTTACTCAATCAGCCCCAGCATTTT,TRBJ1-5,many,NA,TRBV28
CASSFFSGGDEQYF,TGTGCCAGCAGTTTCTTTTCGGGTGGGGACGAGCAGTACTTC,TRBJ2-7,many,NA,TRBV28
CASSQNRRQGGTDTQYF,TGTGCCAGCAGCCAGAATCGTCGACAGGGGGGCACAGATACGCAGTATTTT,TRBJ2-3,NA,TRBD1,TRBV11-2
CASSYPDYNSPLHF,TGTGCCAGCAGTTACCCAGACTATAATTCACCCCTCCACTTT,TRBJ1-6,NA,NA,TRBV6-5
CASGSGNTIYF,TGTGCCAGCGGGTCTGGAAACACCATATATTTT,TRBJ1-3,few,NA,TRBV7-9
CASRVGSGNTIYF,TGTGCCAGCAGGGTGGGTTCCGGAAACACCATATATTTT,TRBJ1-3,many,NA,TRBV2
CSAQPDIYNEQFF,TGCAGTGCCCAGCCGGACATATACAATGAGCAGTTCTTC,TRBJ2-1,few,NA,TRBV20-1
CASSLAKTNLMGGYTF,TGTGCCAGCAGCTTAGCTAAGACAAATTTGATGGGTGGCTACACCTTC,TRBJ1-2,NA,NA,TRBV7-8